A selection of T cell receptor beta chains follows, all from one sample in a study of blood T cell repertoires in COVID-19. Assay: immunoSEQ multiplex PCR; the TCRdb copy retains only in-frame clones and omits some. Seen here are just under 350,000 clones, around nine tenths observed once, and the top ten hold around 3.5%. Sequencing was performed on peripheral blood. These receptors all stem from a woman aged 18-29 years who had recovered from COVID-19. The CDR3 runs from the conserved cysteine through the conserved F or W. Fields, in order: V gene, CDR3 protein.

V: TRBV5-1
CDR3: CASSSLGTVQTFNEKLFF

V: TRBV7-9
CDR3: CASSLFRDYYEDEKLFF

V: TRBV6-2/TRBV6-3
CDR3: CASSPGGASWGYTF

V: TRBV6-5
CDR3: CASRHQGGYGYTF

V: TRBV13
CDR3: CASSLAQGKQFF

V: TRBV6-5
CDR3: CASPRQGGTEAFF

V: TRBV10-3
CDR3: CAISATDRGIETQYF

V: TRBV4-1
CDR3: CASSQEGLAGAGGTGELFF

V: TRBV27
CDR3: CASSKRLFGSSTGELFF

V: TRBV19
CDR3: CASSTLTSGSYNEQFF

V: TRBV11-3
CDR3: CASSLWGDEGTDTQYF

V: TRBV5-1
CDR3: CASSVQTSPPDTQYF

V: TRBV6-1
CDR3: CASSDRGQGEKLFF

V: TRBV7-2
CDR3: CASSIPGRAYNEQFF

V: TRBV23-1
CDR3: CASSQSRGGQGVTEAFF

V: TRBV29-1
CDR3: CSVVGQGSYEGYTF

V: TRBV4-3
CDR3: CASSQDMARGGDTQYF

V: TRBV27
CDR3: CASSLRGGAIYGYTF

V: TRBV11-3
CDR3: CASSNSGRAEETQYF

V: TRBV6-2/TRBV6-3
CDR3: CASSSRTADQPQHF

V: TRBV29-1
CDR3: CSGGQRMNTEAFF

V: TRBV11-3
CDR3: CASGRDYGYTF

V: TRBV14
CDR3: CASSLGTSGIGEQFF

V: TRBV24-1
CDR3: CATSAVSGSSYNEQFF

V: TRBV7-9
CDR3: CASSNLADSQETQYF

V: TRBV5-1
CDR3: CASSLGGSGANVLTF

V: TRBV5-1
CDR3: CASSPIAGAGNEQFF

V: TRBV5-1
CDR3: CASSLESSGGVSSAFF

V: TRBV25-1
CDR3: CASSEFESSGDNEQFF

V: TRBV9
CDR3: CASSAARGGLADTQYF

V: TRBV14
CDR3: CASSQVRSSNEKLFF

V: TRBV10-3
CDR3: CAITRDRSIGTEAFF

V: TRBV11-2
CDR3: CASSLDRPGGQETQYF

V: TRBV9
CDR3: CASSRQGDNYGYTF

V: TRBV10-3
CDR3: CAISPGPGTGSRNQPQHF

V: TRBV9
CDR3: CASSVEGQGLYGYTF

V: TRBV11-3
CDR3: CASSLGGPGNTIYF

V: TRBV6-5
CDR3: CASSIDTATNEKLFF

V: TRBV12-5
CDR3: CASGLVISLAGVAGEQFF

V: TRBV27
CDR3: CASSFLGQVQETQYF

V: TRBV30
CDR3: CAWRTSGTSYNEQFF

V: TRBV19
CDR3: CASSADRGNSPLHF

V: TRBV13
CDR3: CASSLGPGRETWNEQFF

V: TRBV5-1
CDR3: CASSLYPQGWDTEAFF

V: TRBV7-6
CDR3: CASSLVRSKNEQFF

V: TRBV5-1
CDR3: CASSAGQGIKTEAFF

V: TRBV30
CDR3: CAWSVTAGEQFF

V: TRBV29-1
CDR3: CSFSAGAMNTEAFF

V: TRBV19
CDR3: CASRVTGTSVQETQYF

V: TRBV11-2
CDR3: CASSWDRANTEAFF

V: TRBV30
CDR3: CAWRLTGGKNIQYF

V: TRBV9
CDR3: CASSGGQGQAFF

V: TRBV27
CDR3: CASRTTGQGNTIYF

V: TRBV5-5
CDR3: CASSWGRNTEAFF

V: TRBV7-2
CDR3: CASQGSGTSGRAGDTQYF

V: TRBV12-2
CDR3: CASRLRGQGATNEKLFF

V: TRBV10-3
CDR3: CAISDLRTGTFYTEAFF

V: TRBV4-3
CDR3: CASSQDTGDSPLHF

V: TRBV6-5
CDR3: CASSALGGYGYTF

V: TRBV4-1
CDR3: CASSQDRLGLADSDTQYF